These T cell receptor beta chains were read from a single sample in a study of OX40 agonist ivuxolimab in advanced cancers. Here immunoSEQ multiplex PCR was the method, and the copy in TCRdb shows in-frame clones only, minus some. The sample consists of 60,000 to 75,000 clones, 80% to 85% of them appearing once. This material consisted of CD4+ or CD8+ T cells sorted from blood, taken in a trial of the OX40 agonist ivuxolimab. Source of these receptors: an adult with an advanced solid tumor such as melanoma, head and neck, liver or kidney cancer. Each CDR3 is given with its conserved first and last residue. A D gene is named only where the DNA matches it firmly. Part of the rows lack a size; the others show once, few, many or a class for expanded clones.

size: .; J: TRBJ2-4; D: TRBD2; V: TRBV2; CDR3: CASIGLAGFLAKNIQYF; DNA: TGTGCCAGCATTGGGCTAGCGGGATTCCTAGCCAAAAACATTCAGTACTTC
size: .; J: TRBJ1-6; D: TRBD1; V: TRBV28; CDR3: CASRESTGDLSPLHF; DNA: TGTGCCAGCAGGGAATCGACAGGGGATTTGTCACCCCTCCACTTT
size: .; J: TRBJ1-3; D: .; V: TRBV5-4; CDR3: CASSGAPTGLSGNTIYF; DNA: TGTGCCAGCAGCGGGGCCCCGACGGGGCTCTCTGGAAACACCATATATTTT
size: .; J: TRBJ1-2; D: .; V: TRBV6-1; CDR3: CAGRPWGLNYGYTF; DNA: TGTGCCGGCAGACCTTGGGGCCTTAACTATGGCTACACCTTC
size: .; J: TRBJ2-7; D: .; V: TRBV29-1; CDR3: CSVRMSISYEQYF; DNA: TGCAGCGTCCGTATGTCGATATCTTACGAGCAGTACTTC
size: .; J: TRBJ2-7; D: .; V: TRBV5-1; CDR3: CASSSGTAYEQYF; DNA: TGCGCCAGCAGCTCGGGAACAGCCTACGAGCAGTACTTC
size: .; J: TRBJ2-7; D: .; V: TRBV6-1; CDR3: CASRIDGSYEQYF; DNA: TGTGCCAGCAGGATCGACGGGTCCTACGAGCAGTACTTC
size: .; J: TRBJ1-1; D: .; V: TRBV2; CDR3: CASKSSGNTEAFF; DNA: TGTGCCAGCAAATCTTCTGGGAACACTGAAGCTTTCTTT
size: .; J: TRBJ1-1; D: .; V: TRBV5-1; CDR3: CASSLVGLEDTEAFF; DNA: TGCGCCAGCAGCTTGGTTGGGTTGGAGGACACTGAAGCTTTCTTT
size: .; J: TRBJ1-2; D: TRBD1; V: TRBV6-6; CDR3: CASSYSTGASYGYTF; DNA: TGTGCCAGCAGTTACTCGACAGGGGCTAGCTATGGCTACACCTTC
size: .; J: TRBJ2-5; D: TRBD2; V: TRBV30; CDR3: CAWSVGRGQTQYF; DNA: TGTGCCTGGAGTGTAGGGAGGGGACAGACCCAGTACTTC
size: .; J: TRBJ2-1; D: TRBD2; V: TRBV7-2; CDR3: CASSSRQGGAYNEQFF; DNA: TGTGCCAGCAGCTCTCGGCAGGGAGGGGCCTACAATGAGCAGTTCTTC
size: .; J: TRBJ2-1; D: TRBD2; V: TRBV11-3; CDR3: CASSPRAGASPINEQFF; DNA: TGTGCCAGCAGCCCTCGAGCGGGAGCAAGCCCCATCAATGAGCAGTTCTTC
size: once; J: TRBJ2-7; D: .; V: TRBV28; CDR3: CASSPFTLRARKFYEQYF; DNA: TGTGCCAGCAGTCCTTTTACGTTGCGGGCGAGAAAATTCTACGAGCAGTACTTC
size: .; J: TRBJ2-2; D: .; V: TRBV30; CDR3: CAWSWLAVAGELFF; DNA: TGTGCCTGGAGTTGGTTAGCAGTAGCCGGGGAGCTGTTTTTT
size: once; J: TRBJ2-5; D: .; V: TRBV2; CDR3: CASSKVSTQETQYF; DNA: TGTGCCAGCAGTAAGGTTTCGACTCAAGAGACCCAGTACTTC
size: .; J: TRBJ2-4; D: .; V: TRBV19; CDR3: CASRGADIQYF; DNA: TGTGCCAGTAGGGGGGCGGACATTCAGTACTTC
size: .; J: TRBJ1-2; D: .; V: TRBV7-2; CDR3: CASSPSGDYGYTF; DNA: TGTGCCAGCAGCCCTTCAGGGGACTATGGCTACACCTTC
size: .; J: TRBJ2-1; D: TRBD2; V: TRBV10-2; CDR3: CASSESRRGGLNEQFF; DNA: TGCGCCAGCAGTGAGTCGCGGCGGGGGGGCCTCAATGAGCAGTTCTTC
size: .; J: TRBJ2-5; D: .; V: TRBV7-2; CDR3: CASSRGETQYF; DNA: TGTGCCAGCAGCCGTGGGGAGACCCAGTACTTC
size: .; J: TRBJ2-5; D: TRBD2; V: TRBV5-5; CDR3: CASSLYRAGGRETQYF; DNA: TGTGCCAGCAGCTTGTATCGTGCGGGGGGGCGTGAGACCCAGTACTTC
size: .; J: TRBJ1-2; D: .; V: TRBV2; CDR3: CASRELINYGYTF; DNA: TGTGCCAGCAGGGAACTGATTAACTATGGCTACACCTTC
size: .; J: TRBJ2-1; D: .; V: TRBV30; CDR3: CAWLGTREQFF; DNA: TGTGCCTGGCTCGGGACTCGCGAGCAGTTCTTC
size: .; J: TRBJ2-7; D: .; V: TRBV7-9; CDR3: CASSWGQSSYEQYF; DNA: TGTGCCAGCAGCTGGGGCCAGAGCTCCTACGAGCAGTACTTC
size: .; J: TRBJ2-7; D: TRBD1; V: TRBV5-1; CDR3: CASSRDRGPPYEQYF; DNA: TGCGCCAGCAGCAGGGACAGGGGGCCCCCCTACGAGCAGTACTTC
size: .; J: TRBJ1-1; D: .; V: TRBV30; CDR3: CAWKRTQNTEAFF; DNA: TGTGCCTGGAAAAGAACCCAGAACACTGAAGCTTTCTTT
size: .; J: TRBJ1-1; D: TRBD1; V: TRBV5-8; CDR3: CASSPQGALRNTEAFF; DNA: TGTGCCAGCAGTCCACAGGGGGCGCTTAGGAACACTGAAGCTTTCTTT
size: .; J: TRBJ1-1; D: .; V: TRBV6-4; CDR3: CASRRTTYTEAFF; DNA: TGTGCCAGCAGAAGGACAACTTACACTGAAGCTTTCTTT
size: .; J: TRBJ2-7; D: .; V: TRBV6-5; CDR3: CASSYSKGGYEQYF; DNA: TGTGCCAGCAGTTACTCGAAGGGGGGCTACGAGCAGTACTTC
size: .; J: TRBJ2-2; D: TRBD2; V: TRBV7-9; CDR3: CASSLGYREAGGDTGELFF; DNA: TGTGCCAGCAGCTTAGGATATAGGGAAGCGGGAGGTGACACCGGGGAGCTGTTTTTT
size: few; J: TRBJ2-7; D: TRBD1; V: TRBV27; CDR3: CASSLGQGFGEQYF; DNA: TGTGCCAGCAGTTTGGGACAGGGATTTGGGGAGCAGTACTTC
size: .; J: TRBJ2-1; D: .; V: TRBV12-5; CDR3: CASGSSSYNEQFF; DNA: TGTGCTAGTGGTTCGAGCTCCTACAATGAGCAGTTCTTC
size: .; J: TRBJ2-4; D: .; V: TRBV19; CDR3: CARSPPRGQERKAKNIQYF; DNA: TGTGCCAGATCCCCCCCCCGGGGCCAAGAACGGAAGGCCAAAAACATTCAGTACTTC
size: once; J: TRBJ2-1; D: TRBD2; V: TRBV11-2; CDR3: CASSPGGSGYNEQFF; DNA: TGTGCCAGCAGCCCTGGAGGTAGCGGGTACAATGAGCAGTTCTTC
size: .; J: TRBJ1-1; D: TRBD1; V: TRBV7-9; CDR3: CASSFGRGQNTEAFF; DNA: TGTGCCAGCAGCTTTGGCAGGGGGCAGAACACTGAAGCTTTCTTT
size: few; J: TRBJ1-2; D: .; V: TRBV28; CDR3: CASRSHGYTF; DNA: TGTGCCAGCAGGAGCCATGGCTACACCTTC
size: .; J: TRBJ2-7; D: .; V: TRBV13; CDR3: CASSPFGGPNEQYF; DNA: TGTGCCAGCAGCCCATTCGGGGGCCCGAACGAGCAGTACTTC
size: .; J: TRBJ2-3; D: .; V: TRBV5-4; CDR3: CASSITSTDTQYF; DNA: TGTGCCAGCAGCATAACTAGCACAGATACGCAGTATTTT
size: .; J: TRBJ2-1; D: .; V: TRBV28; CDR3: CASSFASYYNEQFF; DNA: TGTGCCAGCAGTTTTGCCTCCTACTACAATGAGCAGTTCTTC
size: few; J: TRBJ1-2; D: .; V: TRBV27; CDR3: CASTPIGGNYGYTF; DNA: TGTGCCAGCACCCCCATTGGGGGAAACTATGGCTACACCTTC
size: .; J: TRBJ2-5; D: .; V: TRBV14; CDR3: CASSQGRAWEQYF; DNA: TGTGCCAGCAGCCAAGGCAGGGCATGGGAGCAGTACTTC
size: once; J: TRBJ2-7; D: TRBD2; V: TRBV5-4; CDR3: CASSFSGSSYEQYF; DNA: TGTGCCAGCAGCTTTAGCGGGAGTTCCTACGAGCAGTACTTC
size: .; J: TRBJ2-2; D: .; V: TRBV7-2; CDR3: CASSLGQGIVAGELFF; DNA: TGTGCCAGCAGCTTAGGTCAGGGGATAGTTGCCGGGGAGCTGTTTTTT
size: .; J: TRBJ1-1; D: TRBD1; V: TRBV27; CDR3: CARCPGGRLAFF; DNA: TGTGCCAGGTGTCCAGGGGGAAGGTTGGCTTTCTTT
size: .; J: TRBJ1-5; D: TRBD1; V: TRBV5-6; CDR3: CASSKLPRGISDGQPQHF; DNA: TGTGCCAGCAGCAAGCTCCCCAGGGGGATAAGCGATGGTCAGCCCCAGCATTTT
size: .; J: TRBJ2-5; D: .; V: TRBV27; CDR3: CASSFQTDGAQYF; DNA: TGTGCCAGCAGTTTTCAGACCGATGGAGCCCAGTACTTC
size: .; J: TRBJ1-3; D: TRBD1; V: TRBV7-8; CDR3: CASSFDRGYSGNTIYF; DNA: TGTGCCAGCAGCTTTGACAGGGGTTACTCTGGAAACACCATATATTTT
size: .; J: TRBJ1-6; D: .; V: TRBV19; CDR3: CASKSGRNNSPLHF; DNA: TGTGCCAGTAAATCGGGACGGAATAATTCACCCCTCCACTTT
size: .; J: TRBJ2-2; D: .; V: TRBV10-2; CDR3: CASSETLDGDTGELFF; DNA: TGCGCCAGCAGTGAGACACTGGACGGGGACACCGGGGAGCTGTTTTTT
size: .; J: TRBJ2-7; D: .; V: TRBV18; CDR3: CASSGASNEQYF; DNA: TGTGCCAGCTCTGGGGCGAGTAACGAGCAGTACTTC
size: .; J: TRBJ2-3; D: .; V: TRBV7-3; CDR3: CASSLVGNTQYF; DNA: TGTGCCAGCAGCTTAGTCGGAAATACGCAGTATTTT